Listed here are 32 T cell receptor beta chains from one sample, sequenced in a study of cytomegalovirus exposure and HLA in healthy donors. Sequencing used immunoSEQ multiplex PCR; TCRdb keeps in-frame clones, though not all of them. The sample shows 100,000 to 150,000 clones, approximately 81% of them seen only once. Sequencing was done on a sample of PBMCs. The receptors were sampled from a woman under 40 in good health and CMV-seronegative.

V usage is TRBV5-4 and J usage is TRBJ1-1; the D is unclear. The germline V gene encodes CDR1 SGHNT and CDR2 YYREEE (reference sequence). Between the trimmed V and J ends, which lost 0 bases and 5 bases, there was a span of 14 bases. The CDR3 extends over 15 amino acids. The CDR3 DNA reads as TGTGCCAGCAGCTTGGACTTGAATTCCGGGACTGAAGCTTTCTTT. Its translation: CASSLDLNSGTEAFF.

The genes are TRBV2 and TRBJ1-5, with D tentatively TRBD1 (6 bases). V lost 6 bases to trimming and J lost 4 bases, with 16 bases between them. CDR3 length: 15 residues. Germline V gene data show CDR1 as SNHLY and CDR2 as FYNNEI. Here the CDR3 reads CASSTGRWMNQPQHF. In DNA, the CDR3 is TGTGCCAGCAGCACAGGGCGCTGGATGAATCAGCCCCAGCATTTT. The complete variable domain, with remaining parts taken from reference TRBV2 and TRBJ1-5, reads EPEVTQTPSHQVTQMGQEVILRCVPISNHLYFYWYRQILGQKVEFLVSFYNNEISEKSEIFDDQFSVERPDGSNFTLKIRSTKLEDSAMYFCASSTGRWMNQPQHFGDGTRLSIL.

The V call is TRBV7-9, the J call TRBJ2-5; 12 nucleotides align to TRBD2. With 1 base clipped from V and 2 bases from J, the junction kept 8 bases outside the gene matches. Germline loops: CDR1 SEHNR, CDR2 FQNEAQ (reference sequence). This CDR3 is 18 amino acids long. CDR3 loop: CASSLGRLAGGLQETQYF. The CDR3 DNA is TGTGCCAGCAGCTTAGGGAGGCTAGCGGGGGGGCTTCAAGAGACCCAGTACTTC. Together with reference TRBV7-9 and TRBJ2-5, the CDR3 gives the full variable domain: DTGVSQNPRHKITKRGQNVTFRCDPISEHNRLYWYRQTLGQGPEFLTYFQNEAQLEKSRLLSDRFSAERPKGSFSTLEIQRTEQGDSAMYLCASSLGRLAGGLQETQYFGPGTRLLVL.

The chain uses TRBV11-3 and TRBJ1-4; TRBD1 agrees at 7 bases. The length of the CDR3 is 14 residues. The trim removed 8 bases at V and 4 bases at J, leaving 7 bases unmatched. The V gene's germline CDR1 is SGHNT and CDR2 YENEEA. The CDR3 loop reads CASSGQPNNEKLFF. The CDR3 region has the DNA TGTGCCAGCTCGGGACAGCCCAATAATGAAAAACTGTTTTTT.

The CDR3 bases are TGCGCCAGCAGCTCCCCTTACAGGGGGCAAGGCTATGGCTACACCTTC. Translation: CASSSPYRGQGYGYTF. This chain links TRBV5-1 with TRBJ1-2, with 9 bases that match TRBD1. The germline V gene has CDR1 SGHRS and CDR2 YFSETQ. Germline trimming cut 3 bases from V and 4 bases from J; bases unmatched to any gene: 10. This CDR3 region has 16 residues.

The rearrangement uses TRBV2 and TRBJ2-7; 11 nucleotides align to TRBD2. J was trimmed by 4 bases and V by 5 bases; bases with no gene match: 7. The CDR3 length is 15 residues. CDR1 SNHLY and CDR2 FYNNEI come from the germline V gene. The CDR3 loop is CASSWDSGGAYEQYF. The CDR3 nucleotides read TGTGCCAGCAGTTGGGATAGCGGGGGGGCGTACGAGCAGTACTTC.

CDR3: CASTLRVDTQYF. The CDR3 DNA reads TGTGCCAGCACCCTCAGGGTAGATACGCAGTATTTT. The chain couples TRBV7-9 to TRBJ2-3, with D possibly matching TRBD1 (5 bases). Germline V gives CDR1 SEHNR, CDR2 FQNEAQ (reference sequence). With 7 bases removed from V and 5 bases from J, the gap between germline ends came to 10 bases. This CDR3 is built from 12 residues.

The rearrangement uses TRBV6-5 and TRBJ2-2, with 7 bases that match TRBD2. The germline V gene encodes CDR1 MNHEY and CDR2 SVGAGI. The CDR3 has 14 amino acids. V lost 7 bases and J lost 8; bases outside the gene matches: 10. CDR3 residues: CASTPRGSGGELFF. The CDR3 nucleotides are TGTGCCAGCACTCCGCGGGGGTCCGGGGGGGAGCTGTTTTTT.

This clone came up once. The rearrangement joins TRBV4-3 to TRBJ2-1; D may be TRBD2 (5 bases). This CDR3 comprises 16 residues. The germline V gene encodes CDR1 LGHNA and CDR2 YSLEER. V dropped 0 bases and J dropped 2 bases, with 11 bases sitting between them. The CDR3, as DNA: TGCGCCAGCAGCCAAGAGCGACGGGGAGCCTACAATGAGCAGTTCTTC. Translation gives CASSQERRGAYNEQFF.

The chain carries TRBV7-8 and TRBJ2-7, with D possibly TRBD1 on 6 matching bases. V shed 6 bases and J shed 1 base, with 19 bases lying between them. The length of the CDR3 is 16 residues. Germline V gene data show CDR1 as SGHVS and CDR2 as FQNEAQ. For the CDR3, the DNA is TGTGCCAGCAGACGAACTACCGGGACACGTTCCTACGAGCAGTACTTC. It codes for CASRRTTGTRSYEQYF.

The table lists this clone with many counts. The V gene is TRBV2, the J gene TRBJ1-1, with D unresolved. The CDR3 spans 16 residues. Trimming stripped 5 bases from V and 4 bases from J, with 20 bases between. Germline values: CDR1 SNHLY, CDR2 FYNNEI. The CDR3 DNA reads TGTGCCAGCAGTAAAAGGGATGGAGGGTGGAGCACTGAAGCTTTCTTT. The encoded protein is CASSKRDGGWSTEAFF.

This clone has more than one count but fewer than ten. The rearrangement uses TRBV11-3 and TRBJ1-1, with 7 bases lining up with TRBD1. V shed 1 base, J shed 8 bases, and the junction held 1 base outside the gene matches. CDR1 is SGHNT and CDR2 is YENEEA in the germline V gene. The CDR3 is 12 amino acids. The CDR3 region is CASSLGTGEAFF. The CDR3 nucleotides are TGTGCCAGCAGCTTAGGGACAGGCGAAGCTTTCTTT.

The chain uses TRBV29-1 and TRBJ1-4; weak D call: TRBD1 (5 bases). The CDR3 has 13 residues. With 7 bases removed from V and 7 bases from J, the gap between germline ends came to 16 bases. Germline assignment: CDR1 SQVTM and CDR2 ANQGSEA. CDR3 in amino acids: CSAPGIGSEKLFF. CDR3 nucleotide sequence: TGCAGCGCCCCAGGGATAGGGTCTGAAAAACTGTTTTTT.

This clone was detected once. The J gene is TRBJ1-1, the V gene TRBV6-1, with D unclear. Trimming left V 4 bases short and J 8 bases short, with 8 bases between. The CDR3 runs 11 residues. CDR1 is MNHNS, CDR2 SASEGT, per germline. This CDR3 is CASSAYSEAFF. The CDR3 bases are TGTGCCAGCAGTGCGTACTCAGAAGCTTTCTTT.

The CDR3, as DNA: TGTGCCAGCAGCACCATACAGGGGGCGGTGGGCTACACCTTC. Amino acid sequence: CASSTIQGAVGYTF. The chain joins TRBV25-1 to TRBJ1-2; 9 bases fit TRBD1. Germline trimming cut 6 bases from V and 8 bases from J; bases unmatched to any gene: 10. The CDR3 covers 14 residues. From germline, CDR1 is MGHDK and CDR2 SYGVNS.

The chain carries TRBV6-1 and TRBJ2-3; no firm D call. Looked up from germline, CDR1 is MNHNS and CDR2 is SASEGT. V was shortened by 1 base and J by 2 bases, with 7 bases between the two germline ends. The CDR3 consists of 14 residues. CDR3 nucleotides: TGTGCCAGCAGTGAAGGACTTACCACAGATACGCAGTATTTT. Protein: CASSEGLTTDTQYF.

CDR3 residues: CASSLPRGGTYEQYF. The CDR3 region has the DNA TGTGCCAGCAGCCTCCCTCGGGGGGGCACCTACGAGCAGTACTTC. The rearrangement uses TRBV7-9 and TRBJ2-7; 8 bases fit TRBD2. Trimming cost V 5 bases and J 2 bases; bases outside gene matches: 8. The germline CDR1 and CDR2 sequences are SEHNR and FQNEAQ (reference sequence). The CDR3 is made up of 15 amino acids.

This chain links TRBV6-1 with TRBJ2-7; D unresolved. V shed 7 bases and J shed 6 bases, with 10 bases lying between them. The CDR3 loop spans 11 amino acids. Germline CDR1 MNHNS, CDR2 SASEGT. CDR3 nucleotides: TGTGCCAGCATCCTGGGCGTCGAGCAGTACTTC. Translation gives CASILGVEQYF.

The V gene is TRBV7-8, the J gene TRBJ2-1, with 8 bases fitting TRBD2. V shed 5 bases and J 0 bases; nucleotides not matched to a gene: 6. Germline CDR1 is SGHVS and CDR2 is FQNEAQ. CDR3 size: 16 residues. CDR3 in amino acids: CASSTYSGASYNEQFF. The CDR3, as DNA: TGTGCCAGCAGCACCTATAGCGGGGCCTCCTACAATGAGCAGTTCTTC.

The J gene is TRBJ1-1, the V gene TRBV2; D is unclear. V gave up 8 bases and J gave up 1 base, with 26 bases separating them. This CDR3 spans 18 amino acids. Germline V CDR1 and CDR2: SNHLY, FYNNEI. CDR3 nucleotides: TGTGCCAGCCTCACGGGGAGAGTGGGCAATCCAAAGAACACTGAAGCTTTCTTT. It yields the protein CASLTGRVGNPKNTEAFF.

The genes are TRBV7-2 and TRBJ1-1, with D uncertain. V was cut by 4 bases and J by 5 bases, with 11 bases left in between. The CDR3 loop spans 13 amino acids. Germline V lookup: CDR1 SGHTA, CDR2 FQGNSA. CDR3 DNA sequence: TGTGCCAGCAGCTCCCAGAGGGTGACTGAAGCTTTCTTT. The encoded protein is CASSSQRVTEAFF.

J is TRBJ2-5 and V is TRBV19, with 7 bases aligning to TRBD1. V gave up 5 bases and J gave up 5 bases; unmatched junction bases: 8. Germline V gene data show CDR1 as LNHDA and CDR2 as SQIVND (reference sequence). The CDR3 contains 14 residues. In nucleotides, the CDR3 is TGTGCCAGTAGTTTTCTGGGACAGAGGGAGACCCAGTACTTC. As protein: CASSFLGQRETQYF.

This chain joins TRBV4-1 and TRBJ1-5; tentatively, D is TRBD1 (6 bases). The CDR3 runs to 16 residues. V was pared by 1 base and J by 3 bases, with 13 bases between. Germline V gives CDR1 MGHRA, CDR2 YSYEKL. This CDR3 reads CASSQGAGEFNQPQHF. Written as DNA, the CDR3 is TGCGCCAGCAGCCAAGGGGCAGGGGAATTCAATCAGCCCCAGCATTTT.

J is TRBJ2-7 and V is TRBV16, with a tentative D call TRBD1 (5 bases). The V end was cut by 1 base, the J end by 0 bases, with 7 bases between. This CDR3 is 14 amino acids long. Germline V gene data show CDR1 as KGHSY and CDR2 as FQNENV. The CDR3 protein is CASSQLDSSYEQYF. In DNA, the CDR3 is TGTGCCAGCAGCCAATTAGACAGCTCCTACGAGCAGTACTTC.

This rearrangement joins TRBV21-1 to TRBJ1-6; the table's D call of TRBD1 was not tested on the DNA. TRBV21-1 is deemed a pseudogene. The CDR3 totals 18 residues. In DNA, the CDR3 is TGTGCCAGCAGCAAAGGAGCGACAGGGAATAGAAAGCGATCACCCCTCCACTTT. It yields the protein CASSKGATGNRKRSPLHF.

The chain has TRBV11-3 and TRBJ1-1; D is unclear. Germline V lookup: CDR1 SGHNT, CDR2 YENEEA. This CDR3 has 14 amino acids. Trimming cost V 3 bases and J 4 bases, with 12 bases left between them. CDR3 in amino acids: CASSLSGLFTEAFF. The CDR3 DNA reads TGTGCCAGCAGCTTGTCAGGCCTATTCACTGAAGCTTTCTTT.

The chain carries TRBV2 and TRBJ1-6; possibly TRBD1 for D (5 bases). The CDR3 length is 15 residues. V was shortened by 1 base and J by 10 bases, with 14 bases between the two germline ends. Looked up from germline, CDR1 is SNHLY and CDR2 is FYNNEI. The CDR3 sequence is CASSEGLTVRSPLHF. CDR3 coding DNA: TGTGCCAGCAGTGAAGGCCTGACAGTGCGCTCACCCCTCCACTTT. Combining the CDR3 with reference TRBV2 and TRBJ1-6 gives the whole variable domain EPEVTQTPSHQVTQMGQEVILRCVPISNHLYFYWYRQILGQKVEFLVSFYNNEISEKSEIFDDQFSVERPDGSNFTLKIRSTKLEDSAMYFCASSEGLTVRSPLHFGNGTRLTVT.

This clone turned up a few times. V usage is TRBV18 and J usage is TRBJ2-7; maybe TRBD1 (5 bases). Germline V gene data show CDR1 as KGHSH and CDR2 as LQKENI. V was cut by 0 bases and J by 7 bases, with 13 bases left in between. This CDR3 spans 14 amino acids. The CDR3 nucleotides are TGTGCCAGCTCACCACCGTCGCAGGGCTCGGAGCAGTACTTC. Translated: CASSPPSQGSEQYF.

The V and J genes are TRBV15 and TRBJ1-2; D unclear. Germline values: CDR1 LNHNV, CDR2 YYDKDF (reference sequence). The V end was cut by 0 bases, the J end by 3 bases, with 8 bases between. The CDR3 has 14 residues. The CDR3 is CATSRDRTDYGYTF. Here the CDR3 DNA reads TGTGCCACCAGCAGAGATCGTACAGACTATGGCTACACCTTC.

This clone was recorded a few times. The chain recombines TRBV11-2 with TRBJ2-7; 13 bases are shared with TRBD2. Germline-derived CDR1 and CDR2 are SGHAT and FQNNGV. Trimming removed 5 bases from V and 3 bases from J; junction bases left unmatched: 7. The CDR3 extends over 16 amino acids. The CDR3 protein is CASSGRLAGGGYEQYF. CDR3 DNA sequence: TGTGCCAGCAGCGGGAGACTAGCGGGGGGAGGCTACGAGCAGTACTTC.

This clone was picked up one time. V is TRBV9 and J is TRBJ2-3; a possible D gene is TRBD1 (5 bases). Germline V gene data show CDR1 as SGDLS and CDR2 as YYNGEE. This CDR3 is built from 16 residues. Trimming pared 3 bases from V and 2 bases from J, leaving 16 bases between. CDR3 sequence reads: CASSALLGHSTDTQYF. The CDR3 bases are TGTGCCAGCAGCGCCCTTCTCGGACACTCCACAGATACGCAGTATTTT.

The table lists this clone with a few counts. The chain couples TRBV19 to TRBJ1-2; unclear D gene. CDR1 is LNHDA and CDR2 is SQIVND in the germline V gene (reference sequence). V lost 6 bases and J lost 4, with 9 bases in between. The CDR3 has 12 residues. The CDR3 sequence: CASRTLSYGYTF. The CDR3 nucleotides are TGTGCCAGTAGGACACTTAGCTATGGCTACACCTTC.